One and the same sample provided the 19 T cell receptor beta chains below, sequenced in a study of CD8 T cells in ankylosing spondylitis. TCRdb passed the 5' RACE reads through MiXCR, listing each CDR3 protein once. The data contain 200,000 to 250,000 distinct CDR3 sequences, more than 9% of them seen just once; the ten biggest clones take up roughly 23%. Sequencing input: blood, either unsorted or a sorted T cell fraction (not recorded which). The source is a male donor with ankylosing spondylitis or in good health (not recorded which).

This clonotype was recorded at least ten times. The CDR3: CSARDWTSGDTGELFF. CDR3 DNA sequence: TGCAGTGCTAGAGATTGGACTAGCGGGGACACCGGGGAGCTGTTTTTT. V gene TRBV20-1 combines with J gene TRBJ2-2; 12 nucleotides agree with TRBD2. CDR1 DFQATT and CDR2 SNEGSKA come from the germline V gene (reference sequence). The CDR3 has 16 residues. V shed 0 bases, J shed 3 bases, and the junction held 2 bases outside the gene matches.

This clonotype has a handful of counts. This chain connects TRBV5-1 to TRBJ2-1; 9 bases are shared with TRBD2. This CDR3 is built from 16 residues. Germline loops: CDR1 SGHRS, CDR2 YFSETQ. V lost 0 bases and J lost 4; bases outside the gene matches: 5. The CDR3 DNA follows: TGCGCCAGCAGCTTGGACGGCGGGGGGGGATACAATGAGCAGTTCTTC. Encoded protein: CASSLDGGGGYNEQFF.

The chain carries TRBV6-1 and TRBJ2-1, with TRBD2 matching 14 bases. This CDR3 region has 16 residues. Per the germline V gene, CDR1 is MNHNS and CDR2 is SASEGT. Trimming at V came to 7 bases and at J to 6 bases, leaving 8 bases not matched to a gene. The CDR3 bases are TGTGCCAGCACCCCGACTAGCGGGGGGGCCTTCAATGAGCAGTTCTTC. This gives the protein CASTPTSGGAFNEQFF.

This clonotype was counted only a few times. This sequence joins TRBV29-1 and TRBJ1-1, with D perhaps TRBD1 (5 bases). Deletions cut 5 bases from V and 8 bases from J, with 12 bases between. This CDR3 spans 11 amino acids. Germline assignment: CDR1 SQVTM and CDR2 ANQGSEA. For the CDR3, the DNA is TGCAGCGTTTGGTTTGGGGGGGAAGCTTTCTTT. Protein: CSVWFGGEAFF.

This clonotype has a count of ten or more. This chain connects TRBV5-5 to TRBJ2-1, with 10 bases lining up with TRBD2. Per the germline V gene, CDR1 is SGHKS and CDR2 is YYEKEE (reference sequence). The CDR3 has 17 amino acids. The ends lost 2 bases at V and 6 bases at J; junction bases unmatched: 11. The CDR3 coding sequence is TGTGCCAGCAGCTTTAGAGCGGGGGGGCTGCAAAGCAATGAGCAGTTCTTC. Translation: CASSFRAGGLQSNEQFF. Full variable domain (outside the CDR3, taken from reference TRBV5-5 and TRBJ2-1): DAGVTQSPTHLIKTRGQQVTLRCSPISGHKSVSWYQQVLGQGPQFIFQYYEKEERGRGNFPDRFSARQFPNYSSELNVNALLLGDSALYLCASSFRAGGLQSNEQFFGPGTRLTVL.

This clonotype occurred many times. The rearrangement links TRBV5-6 to TRBJ2-5; a weak D match, TRBD2 (6 bases). CDR1 is SGHDT, CDR2 YYEEEE, per germline. The CDR3 runs 15 residues. Trimming removed 0 bases from V and 5 bases from J, with 14 bases in between. DNA of the CDR3: TGTGCCAGCAGCTTGGAACCGGGAGCCGTGGAGACCCAGTACTTC. Translation: CASSLEPGAVETQYF. Using reference TRBV5-6 and TRBJ2-5 for the parts outside the CDR3, the full variable domain is DAGVTQSPTHLIKTRGQQVTLRCSPKSGHDTVSWYQQALGQGPQFIFQYYEEEERQRGNFPDRFSGHQFPNYSSELNVNALLLGDSALYLCASSLEPGAVETQYFGPGTRLLVL.

The rearrangement joins TRBV30 to TRBJ2-1, with 9 bases aligning to TRBD2. This CDR3 comprises 14 residues. Germline lookup yields CDR1 GTSNPN and CDR2 SVGIG (reference sequence). The J segment lost 6 bases and the V segment lost 0 bases, leaving 3 bases of the junction unmatched. This CDR3 reads CAWSVGLALNEQFF. CDR3 bases: TGTGCCTGGAGTGTAGGACTAGCGCTCAATGAGCAGTTCTTC.

This clonotype occurred many times. This chain joins TRBV29-1 and TRBJ2-5, with 15 bases that match TRBD2. This CDR3 comprises 18 residues. The V and J ends lost 4 bases and 2 bases, in that order; junction bases with no gene match: 11. Germline V gene data show CDR1 as SQVTM and CDR2 as ANQGSEA. As DNA, the CDR3 is TGCAGCGTTGTCTCTCCGGGACTAGCGGGGGGCAAACAAGAGACCCAGTACTTC. As protein: CSVVSPGLAGGKQETQYF.

This clonotype was counted at least ten times. The chain recombines TRBV5-1 with TRBJ2-7; D is possibly TRBD1 or TRBD2 (5 bases each). The CDR3 length is 16 residues. The V end lost 0 bases, the J end lost 0 bases, and 13 bases lay between the germline ends. From germline, CDR1 is SGHRS and CDR2 YFSETQ. The CDR3 reads CASSLAGTESSYEQYF. The CDR3 nucleotides are TGCGCCAGCAGCTTGGCCGGGACGGAGAGCTCCTACGAGCAGTACTTC.

The rearrangement uses TRBV7-9 and TRBJ2-5; D is undetermined. CDR1 is SEHNR, CDR2 FQNEAQ, per germline (reference sequence). The length of the CDR3 is 13 residues. V lost 7 bases, J lost 2 bases, and 11 bases lay in between. CDR3 region: CASTSPGQETQYF. The DNA for the CDR3 is TGTGCCAGCACCTCTCCAGGACAAGAGACCCAGTACTTC.

This clonotype was seen more than once but under ten times. The chain is built from TRBV7-2 and TRBJ2-3; D may be TRBD2 (5 bases). V gave up 5 bases and J gave up 1 base, with 16 bases separating them. This CDR3 spans 16 amino acids. From germline, CDR1 is SGHTA and CDR2 FQGNSA. The CDR3 region is CASSPEARPGTDTQYF. CDR3 in DNA: TGTGCCAGCAGCCCGGAGGCACGGCCAGGCACAGATACGCAGTATTTT.

This chain links TRBV25-1 with TRBJ2-7; 7 bases line up with TRBD1. Germline V gives CDR1 MGHDK, CDR2 SYGVNS. The CDR3 consists of 14 residues. V dropped 6 bases and J dropped 3; count of bases not matched to a gene: 8. CDR3 in amino acids: CASRTGTDNYEQYF. The CDR3 DNA reads TGTGCCAGCAGGACCGGGACAGATAACTACGAGCAGTACTTC.

This clonotype was counted many times. V and J are TRBV20-1 and TRBJ2-5; the match to TRBD2 covers 7 bases. V dropped 3 bases and J dropped 5; count of bases not matched to a gene: 18. CDR3 length: 17 residues. Germline V CDR1 and CDR2: DFQATT, SNEGSKA (reference sequence). The CDR3 DNA is TGCAGTGCTAGCTCACGGTGGCTAGCGGACCTACGGGAGACCCAGTACTTC. Residues: CSASSRWLADLRETQYF.

This clonotype was observed at least ten times. The rearrangement links TRBV5-1 to TRBJ2-1, with TRBD2 matching over 8 bases. The CDR3 has 18 amino acids. Germline lookup yields CDR1 SGHRS and CDR2 YFSETQ. V gave up 2 bases and J gave up 5 bases; unmatched junction bases: 15. The CDR3 nucleotides read TGCGCCAGCAGCTTTGTCCCCCCCGGCGGGGGGATAAACAATGAGCAGTTCTTC. Residues: CASSFVPPGGGINNEQFF.

The chain uses TRBV2 and TRBJ2-1; 11 nucleotides match TRBD2. The CDR3 is 15 residues long. Germline V CDR1 and CDR2: SNHLY, FYNNEI. The CDR3 DNA is TGTGCTACCCGAAGCGATCTAGCGGGGGGCGATGAGCAGTTCTTC. Translated: CATRSDLAGGDEQFF.

This clonotype was picked up many times. V usage is TRBV7-9 and J usage is TRBJ2-7; unclear D gene. V was clipped by 5 bases and J by 5 bases, with 10 bases between them. Germline V gives CDR1 SEHNR, CDR2 FQNEAQ (reference sequence). This CDR3 comprises 12 residues. The CDR3, as DNA: TGTGCCAGCAGCCCCGCGGCAGACGAGCAGTACTTC. Its protein is CASSPAADEQYF.

As to this clonotype: A much larger clone sits a single nucleotide away, making a read error possible. This rearrangement joins TRBV2 to TRBJ1-1; 7 nucleotides line up with TRBD1. The CDR3 contains 16 residues. CDR1 is SNHLY and CDR2 is FYNNEI in the germline V gene. This CDR3 reads CASSDRDRKMNPEAFF. CDR3 DNA sequence: TGTGCCAGCAGTGACCGGGACAGAAAAATGAACCCTGAAGCTTTCTTT.

Written as DNA, the CDR3 is TGTGCCAGCAGCCCTACCCCTGGGGGACAGCCCCAGCATTTT. Protein product: CASSPTPGGQPQHF. The chain recombines TRBV7-2 with TRBJ1-5; TRBD1 is a possible D gene (5 bases). CDR1 and CDR2 (germline): SGHTA, FQGNSA. This CDR3 region has 14 residues. The V end was cut by 5 bases, the J end by 7 bases, with 15 bases between.

This clonotype was seen once. The gene calls are TRBV13 and TRBJ2-5; TRBD2 matches at 9 bases. Germline CDR1 PRHDT, CDR2 FYEKMQ (reference sequence). V gave up 4 bases and J gave up 4 bases; unmatched junction bases: 10. The CDR3 sequence is 16 residues long. Written as DNA, the CDR3 is TGTGCCAGCAGCTCCGCGGGGGGGCCAGGAGGAGAGACCCAGTACTTC. Residues: CASSSAGGPGGETQYF.